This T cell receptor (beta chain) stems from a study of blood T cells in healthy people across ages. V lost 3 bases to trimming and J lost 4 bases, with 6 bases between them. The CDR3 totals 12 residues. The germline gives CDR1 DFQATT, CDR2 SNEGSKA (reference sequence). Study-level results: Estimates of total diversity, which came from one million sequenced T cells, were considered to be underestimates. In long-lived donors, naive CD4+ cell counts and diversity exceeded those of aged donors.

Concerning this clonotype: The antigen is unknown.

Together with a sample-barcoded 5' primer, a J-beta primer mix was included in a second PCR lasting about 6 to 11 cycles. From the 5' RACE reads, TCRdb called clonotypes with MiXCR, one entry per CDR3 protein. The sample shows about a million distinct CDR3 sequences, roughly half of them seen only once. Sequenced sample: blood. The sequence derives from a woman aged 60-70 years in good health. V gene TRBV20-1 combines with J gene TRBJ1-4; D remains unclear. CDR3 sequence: CSAREDNEKLFF. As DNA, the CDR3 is TGCAGTGCTAGGGAGGATAATGAAAAACTGTTTTTT.